This section outlines one T cell receptor (beta chain) sequence together with its context. The junction had 11 bases not matched to a gene; V was cut back by 1 base and J by 5 bases. This CDR3 is built from 17 residues. The germline V gene encodes CDR1 LNHNV and CDR2 YYDKDF (reference sequence). These data originate in a study of blood T cell repertoires in COVID-19. In the authors' methods: Estimates of nucleated cell counts were drawn from the amplification of reference gene primers. Libraries were prepared by immunoSEQ multiplex PCR; TCRdb keeps only in-frame clonotypes and omits some of them. V, J and clone size are those of that table, while D and trimming were read from the DNA. Found here are about 240,000 clones, more than 75% of them singletons; the top ten hold around 12%.

Material: peripheral blood. The V and J genes are TRBV15 and TRBJ1-3; 7 bases line up with TRBD1. The TCR was taken from a woman aged 60-75 years with active or convalescent COVID-19. CDR3 coding DNA: TGTGCCACCAGCAGAGGAGGACAGGTAAGTTGCAGAAACACCATATATTTT. Its protein product is CATSRGGQVSCRNTIYF.